Below are 25 T cell receptor beta chains sequenced from a single sample in a study of blood T cell repertoires in COVID-19. Produced via immunoSEQ multiplex PCR; TCRdb's table is partial and in-frame only. The sample has around 220,000 clones, 85% to 90% seen once; the top ten hold roughly 4.1%. The sample taken for sequencing was peripheral blood. Receptors originate from a man aged 50 or older with acute or convalescent COVID-19.

This clone was detected only once. V usage is TRBV7-9 and J usage is TRBJ1-2; a weak D match, TRBD1 (5 bases). Germline values: CDR1 SEHNR, CDR2 FQNEAQ (reference sequence). The V end was cut by 6 bases, the J end by 8 bases, with 16 bases between. The CDR3 consists of 13 residues. This chain's CDR3 is CASSTDRLRGYTF. CDR3 nucleotides: TGTGCCAGCAGTACCGACAGACTTCGGGGCTACACCTTC.

The rearrangement uses TRBV6-5 and TRBJ2-1, with a possible D match to TRBD2 (5 bases). From germline, CDR1 is MNHEY and CDR2 SVGAGI. V was clipped by 5 bases and J by 6 bases, with 17 bases between them. This CDR3 has 15 amino acids. CDR3 bases: TGTGCCAGCAGTCAGCCCGGGGTGCCTCCCAATGAGCAGTTCTTC. Protein product: CASSQPGVPPNEQFF.

The V gene is TRBV5-1, the J gene TRBJ2-7; the match to TRBD1 covers 12 bases. This CDR3 region has 15 residues. Trimming at V came to 2 bases and at J to 6 bases, leaving 6 bases not matched to a gene. CDR1 SGHRS and CDR2 YFSETQ come from the germline V gene. This CDR3 reads CASSFRDRGLSEQYF. The CDR3 coding sequence is TGCGCCAGCAGCTTCCGGGACAGGGGGCTCTCCGAGCAGTACTTC.

This sequence joins TRBV27 and TRBJ2-7; D is unresolved. CDR3 length equals 16 residues. Germline CDR1 and CDR2: MNHEY and SMNVEV (reference sequence). Trimming pared 2 bases from V and 6 bases from J, leaving 20 bases between. CDR3 protein: CASSLTPFGAPGEQYF. The CDR3 nucleotides read TGTGCCAGCAGTTTAACCCCTTTTGGAGCCCCGGGCGAGCAGTACTTC.

The rearrangement uses TRBV11-2 and TRBJ2-3, with a possible D match to TRBD1 (5 bases). This CDR3 comprises 16 residues. Germline assignment: CDR1 SGHAT and CDR2 FQNNGV. Trimming shortened V by 3 bases and J by 0 bases, and 13 bases separated the two germline ends. The CDR3 is CASSLNGAGSTDTQYF. CDR3 in DNA: TGTGCCAGCAGCTTGAATGGGGCAGGGAGCACAGATACGCAGTATTTT. The entire variable domain, with the rest obtained from reference TRBV11-2 and TRBJ2-3, is as follows: EAGVAQSPRYKIIEKRQSVAFWCNPISGHATLYWYQQILGQGPKLLIQFQNNGVVDDSQLPKDRFSAERLKGVDSTLKIQPAKLEDSAVYLCASSLNGAGSTDTQYFGPGTRLTVL.

V and J are TRBV6-1 and TRBJ2-1, with 16 nucleotides matching TRBD2. V shed 4 bases, J shed 10 bases, and the junction held 7 bases outside the gene matches. The CDR3 length is 16 residues. The germline gives CDR1 MNHNS, CDR2 SASEGT. CDR3 nucleotide sequence: TGTGCCAGCAGTGCCGGGACTAGCGGGGGGGCTCGGGAGCAGTTCTTC. It yields the protein CASSAGTSGGAREQFF.

This chain links TRBV7-9 with TRBJ2-7; perhaps TRBD1 as D (5 bases). V dropped 9 bases and J dropped 5 bases, with 17 bases sitting between them. CDR1 is SEHNR and CDR2 is FQNEAQ in the germline V gene (reference sequence). This CDR3 contains 13 residues. The CDR3 bases are TGTGCCAGTTCCAGGGTACAAGTTGACGAGCAGTACTTC. It is translated as CASSRVQVDEQYF. The variable domain in full, with the rest retrieved from reference TRBV7-9 and TRBJ2-7, is DTGVSQNPRHKITKRGQNVTFRCDPISEHNRLYWYRQTLGQGPEFLTYFQNEAQLEKSRLLSDRFSAERPKGSFSTLEIQRTEQGDSAMYLCASSRVQVDEQYFGPGTRLTVT.

The chain uses TRBV3-1 (or the pseudogene TRBV3-2) and TRBJ2-1, with 7 bases lining up with TRBD1. CDR1 is LGHDT, CDR2 YNNKEL, per germline (reference sequence). This CDR3 region has 15 residues. The V segment lost 4 bases and the J segment 1 base; nucleotides outside the gene matches: 4. CDR3 sequence: CASSRRDSSYNEQFF. As DNA, the CDR3 is TGTGCCAGCAGCCGTCGGGACAGTTCCTACAATGAGCAGTTCTTC.

V is TRBV2 and J is TRBJ2-1; TRBD2 matches 8 bases. The CDR3 has 16 residues. Germline V lookup: CDR1 SNHLY, CDR2 FYNNEI. J gave up 4 bases and V 6 bases, and 11 bases lay outside the gene matches. CDR3 DNA: TGTGCCAGCAGCACGGTTGGAAGCGGGGGTTACAATGAGCAGTTCTTC. This translates into CASSTVGSGGYNEQFF.

The chain carries TRBV29-1 and TRBJ1-2, with D possibly matching TRBD1 (5 bases). In germline, CDR1 is SQVTM, CDR2 ANQGSEA. This CDR3 is built from 13 residues. Between the trimmed V and J ends, which lost 3 bases and 4 bases, there was a span of 12 bases. This chain's CDR3 is CSVDADTGYGYTF. In DNA form, the CDR3 reads TGCAGCGTTGACGCGGACACGGGCTATGGCTACACCTTC.

V is TRBV2 and J is TRBJ2-5; 8 nucleotides align to TRBD1. V trimming: 6 bases; J trimming: 4 bases; junction bases outside the gene matches: 4. Germline V CDR1 and CDR2: SNHLY, FYNNEI. This CDR3 spans 13 amino acids. The CDR3 loop reads CASRAGGGETQYF. CDR3 nucleotides: TGTGCCAGCAGGGCAGGGGGCGGAGAGACCCAGTACTTC.

V and J are TRBV7-2 and TRBJ2-7, with 7 bases fitting TRBD1. The CDR3 is 15 residues long. The V and J ends lost 7 bases and 4 bases, in that order; junction bases with no gene match: 13. CDR1 is SGHTA and CDR2 is FQGNSA in the germline V gene. The CDR3 coding sequence is TGTGCCAGCAACCCTGGAGGACAGGCAAATTACGAGCAGTACTTC. It codes for CASNPGGQANYEQYF.

J is TRBJ2-1 and V is TRBV6-1; 10 bases are a match to TRBD2. The CDR3 sequence is 15 residues long. Per the germline V gene, CDR1 is MNHNS and CDR2 is SASEGT. The V gene end was trimmed by 1 base and the J gene end by 6 bases; junction bases not matched to a gene: 3. CDR3 loop: CASSEEVAGGNEQFF. CDR3 bases: TGTGCCAGCAGTGAAGAGGTAGCGGGGGGCAATGAGCAGTTCTTC.

The rearrangement links TRBV5-4 to TRBJ1-1; D remains unclear. Germline V CDR1 and CDR2: SGHNT, YYREEE (reference sequence). The CDR3 sequence is 14 residues long. Trimming removed 2 bases from V and 0 bases from J, with 8 bases in between. The CDR3 here is CASSFGLMNTEAFF. The CDR3 DNA reads as TGTGCCAGCAGCTTTGGACTCATGAACACTGAAGCTTTCTTT. The variable domain in full, completed from reference TRBV5-4 and TRBJ1-1, reads ETGVTQSPTHLIKTRGQQVTLRCSSQSGHNTVSWYQQALGQGPQFIFQYYREEENGRGNFPPRFSGLQFPNYSSELNVNALELDDSALYLCASSFGLMNTEAFFGQGTRLTVV.

The rearrangement uses TRBV6-5 and TRBJ1-1; TRBD1 matches at 7 bases. Looked up from germline, CDR1 is MNHEY and CDR2 is SVGAGI. This CDR3 comprises 15 residues. J gave up 3 bases and V 1 base, and 5 bases lay outside the gene matches. The CDR3 region is CASSYYDRADTEAFF. In DNA, the CDR3 is TGTGCCAGCAGTTACTACGACAGGGCGGACACTGAAGCTTTCTTT.

V is TRBV2 and J is TRBJ1-2, with 10 nucleotides matching TRBD1. The CDR3 is made up of 13 amino acids. V shed 8 bases, J shed 6 bases, and the junction held 6 bases outside the gene matches. Looked up from germline, CDR1 is SNHLY and CDR2 is FYNNEI. For the CDR3, the DNA is TGTGCCAGCGGGGACAGGGGTGTTAATGGCTACACCTTC. It encodes CASGDRGVNGYTF.

This chain links TRBV4-1 with TRBJ1-5, with a weak D call TRBD1 (6 bases). The CDR3 is made up of 16 amino acids. Germline loops: CDR1 MGHRA, CDR2 YSYEKL. V was shortened by 1 base and J by 3 bases, with 13 bases between the two germline ends. Written as DNA, the CDR3 is TGCGCCAGCAGCCAAGGGAGTACAGGGTACAATCAGCCCCAGCATTTT. Its translation: CASSQGSTGYNQPQHF.

This clone was counted once. The chain links TRBV9 to TRBJ1-1; maybe TRBD1 (6 bases). V lost 5 bases and J lost 2, with 10 bases in between. CDR1 is SGDLS and CDR2 is YYNGEE in the germline V gene. This CDR3 is built from 13 residues. The CDR3 is CASSEGQNTEAFF. CDR3 sequence (DNA): TGTGCCAGCAGTGAGGGACAAAACACTGAAGCTTTCTTT.

This chain connects TRBV10-3 to TRBJ2-3; no reliable D call. Germline values: CDR1 ENHRY, CDR2 SYGVKD. V lost 6 bases and J lost 1, with 5 bases in between. CDR3 length: 12 residues. The CDR3 DNA reads TGTGCCATCAGCCGGGGCACAGATACGCAGTATTTT. This translates into CAISRGTDTQYF.

This clone was counted once. The chain links TRBV5-4 to TRBJ1-1, with a possible D match to TRBD1 (5 bases). The V and J ends lost 4 bases and 0 bases respectively, with 13 bases between them. This CDR3 spans 15 amino acids. Per the germline V gene, CDR1 is SGHNT and CDR2 is YYREEE (reference sequence). The CDR3 here is CASSTGGVMNTEAFF. As DNA, the CDR3 is TGTGCCAGCAGCACTGGGGGGGTTATGAACACTGAAGCTTTCTTT.

This clone was picked up a small number of times. This rearrangement joins TRBV28 to TRBJ1-1, with 9 bases fitting TRBD1. Germline CDR1 is MDHEN and CDR2 is SYDVKM. The CDR3 is 14 residues long. V lost 8 bases and J lost 2; bases outside the gene matches: 6. Written as DNA, the CDR3 is TGTGCCAGCCTTACAGGGGGCGCAAACACTGAAGCTTTCTTT. As protein: CASLTGGANTEAFF. Looking up the rest from reference TRBV28 and TRBJ1-1 gives the full variable domain: DVKVTQSSRYLVKRTGEKVFLECVQDMDHENMFWYRQDPGLGLRLIYFSYDVKMKEKGDIPEGYSVSREKKERFSLILESASTNQTSMYLCASLTGGANTEAFFGQGTRLTVV.

This sequence joins TRBV18 and TRBJ2-3, with D hard to call. V was cut by 3 bases and J by 2 bases, with 15 bases left in between. Germline CDR1 reads KGHSH; CDR2 reads LQKENI. The CDR3 extends over 16 amino acids. The CDR3 sequence: CASSPPTGENTDTQYF. CDR3 in DNA: TGTGCCAGCTCACCTCCCACTGGAGAAAACACAGATACGCAGTATTTT. Complete variable domain (other parts from reference TRBV18 and TRBJ2-3): NAGVMQNPRHLVRRRGQEARLRCSPMKGHSHVYWYRQLPEEGLKFMVYLQKENIIDESGMPKERFSAEFPKEGPSILRIQQVVRGDSAAYFCASSPPTGENTDTQYFGPGTRLTVL.

The J gene is TRBJ1-5, the V gene TRBV19; D gene uncertain. V was pared by 5 bases and J by 0 bases, with 11 bases between. Germline V CDR1 and CDR2: LNHDA, SQIVND (reference sequence). The CDR3 runs to 15 residues. The CDR3 coding sequence is TGTGCCAGTAGTCTTGACACCGATAGCAATCAGCCCCAGCATTTT. This sequence encodes CASSLDTDSNQPQHF.

On this clone itself: Other DNA sequences from this sample encode an identical CDR3 as well. V is TRBV7-9 and J is TRBJ2-5; perhaps TRBD2 as D (7 bases). Germline V gene lookup returns CDR1 SEHNR and CDR2 FQNEAQ (reference sequence). The V end lost 1 base, the J end lost 4 bases, and 10 bases lay between the germline ends. The CDR3 covers 14 residues. The CDR3 reads CASSLVGGRETQYF. The CDR3 DNA sequence: TGTGCCAGCAGCTTAGTGGGGGGGCGAGAGACCCAGTACTTC.

This clone was seen a handful of times. The rearrangement joins TRBV2 to TRBJ1-2, with D maybe TRBD1 (5 bases). There are 13 residues in the CDR3. The V gene's germline CDR1 is SNHLY and CDR2 FYNNEI. V was clipped by 2 bases and J by 3 bases, with 7 bases between them. The CDR3 sequence is CASSEKTDYGYTF. The DNA of the CDR3 is TGTGCCAGCAGTGAAAAGACAGACTATGGCTACACCTTC. Variable domain in full (rest from reference TRBV2 and TRBJ1-2): EPEVTQTPSHQVTQMGQEVILRCVPISNHLYFYWYRQILGQKVEFLVSFYNNEISEKSEIFDDQFSVERPDGSNFTLKIRSTKLEDSAMYFCASSEKTDYGYTFGSGTRLTVV.